Sequencing of this T cell receptor beta chain was carried out in a study of identical twins. V was clipped by 4 bases and J by 6 bases, with 9 bases between them. This CDR3 is 13 amino acids long. The germline V gene has CDR1 SGHDN and CDR2 FVKESK. Template switching (which added a universal primer site) was used, and cDNA carried unique molecular identifiers. TCRdb re-called the 5' RACE reads with MiXCR, one entry per CDR3 protein. The sample lists 500,000 to 550,000 distinct CDR3 sequences; 20% to 25% were seen once. This clonotype was found a few times. The sample was also reused in another study, on yellow fever vaccine responses in identical twins.

The specimen sequenced was CD4+ T cells sorted from blood. The receptor comes from a woman between 18 and 29 years old in good health. V gene TRBV14 combines with J gene TRBJ2-2; no definite D call. The CDR3 spells CASSRNTAGELFF. As DNA, the CDR3 is TGTGCCAGCAGCCGGAACACGGCCGGGGAGCTGTTTTTT.